One sample yielded the 30 T cell receptor beta chains listed below, sequenced in a study of T-cell memory formation after mild COVID-19. TCRdb redid the calling of the 5' RACE reads with MiXCR, one entry per CDR3 protein. The repertoire holds 150,000 to 200,000 distinct CDR3 sequences, with approximately 10% as singletons. Sequenced: PBMCs or a T cell subset sorted from them (not recorded which). The receptor set was obtained from a young man who had mild COVID-19 (a few samples of this study predate the infection). Cell type and time point are not known.

The gene calls are TRBV6-5 and TRBJ1-2; D possibly corresponds to TRBD1 (5 bases). Germline values: CDR1 MNHEY, CDR2 SVGAGI. V was pared by 6 bases and J by 0 bases, with 14 bases between. This CDR3 comprises 15 residues. The CDR3 DNA reads as TGTGCCAGCAGCCGCGACGGGACGGCTAACTATGGCTACACCTTC. It specifies CASSRDGTANYGYTF.

This clonotype was seen only a few times. This chain connects TRBV4-1 to TRBJ2-5, with D hard to call. V lost 0 bases and J lost 5, with 7 bases in between. CDR1 is MGHRA and CDR2 is YSYEKL in the germline V gene. The CDR3 sequence is 13 residues long. CDR3 region: CASSQDNPETQYF. The DNA for the CDR3 is TGCGCCAGCAGCCAAGATAATCCGGAGACCCAGTACTTC.

In its sample, this clonotype was seen many times. The chain links TRBV12-3 or TRBV12-4 to TRBJ1-3, with D unclear. This CDR3 comprises 14 residues. The V and J ends lost 7 bases and 4 bases respectively, with 14 bases between them. CDR3 loop: CASTLDGWGNTIYF. The CDR3 region has the DNA TGTGCCAGCACCCTCGACGGATGGGGAAACACCATATATTTT.

This chain joins TRBV4-2 and TRBJ2-5; maybe TRBD2 (5 bases). Germline CDR1 LGHNA, CDR2 YNFKEQ. Trimming removed 0 bases from V and 5 bases from J, with 13 bases in between. This CDR3 is built from 15 residues. The CDR3 DNA is TGTGCCAGCAGCCAAGACCTCCCCAGGAGGGAGACCCAGTACTTC. The encoded protein is CASSQDLPRRETQYF.

Only a few counts were recorded for this clonotype. The V call is TRBV4-3, the J call TRBJ2-5, with no clear D. Trimming removed 1 base from V and 5 bases from J, with 11 bases in between. The CDR3 has 14 residues. CDR1 is LGHNA and CDR2 is YSLEER in the germline V gene. CDR3 in amino acids: CASSQVYAGETQYF. In nucleotides, the CDR3 is TGCGCCAGCAGCCAAGTATACGCTGGGGAGACCCAGTACTTC.

This chain connects TRBV20-1 to TRBJ2-1; D not resolved. V lost 5 bases to trimming and J lost 0 bases, with 17 bases between them. From germline, CDR1 is DFQATT and CDR2 SNEGSKA (reference sequence). This CDR3 comprises 16 residues. The CDR3: CSALTTRSSSYNEQFF. The CDR3, as DNA: TGCAGTGCTCTGACCACCCGGTCGAGCTCCTACAATGAGCAGTTCTTC.

This clonotype was detected only a few times. V is TRBV20-1 and J is TRBJ2-1, with 8 bases lining up with TRBD2. The CDR3 covers 14 residues. The germline CDR1 and CDR2 sequences are DFQATT and SNEGSKA (reference sequence). J lost 4 bases, V lost 3 bases, and 5 bases had no gene match. The CDR3 DNA sequence: TGCAGTGCTAGTATAGCGGGGCCGTACAATGAGCAGTTCTTC. Its protein product is CSASIAGPYNEQFF.

This clonotype was detected only once. The gene calls are TRBV20-1 and TRBJ2-7; the D is unclear. Per the germline V gene, CDR1 is DFQATT and CDR2 is SNEGSKA (reference sequence). V was pared by 1 base and J by 6 bases, with 10 bases between. This CDR3 has 12 residues. DNA for the CDR3: TGCAGTGCTAGAGGGTATCCGTCCGAGCAGTACGTC. The encoded protein is CSARGYPSEQYV.

This clonotype was detected a few times. The chain recombines TRBV20-1 with TRBJ2-3; TRBD2 matches at 8 bases. CDR3 size: 12 residues. Looked up from germline, CDR1 is DFQATT and CDR2 is SNEGSKA (reference sequence). V dropped 8 bases and J dropped 3; count of bases not matched to a gene: 4. CDR3 residues: CSPGLGTDTQYF. Here the CDR3 DNA reads TGCAGTCCGGGACTAGGGACAGATACGCAGTATTTT.

This clonotype was observed at least ten times. The chain employs TRBV7-2 and TRBJ2-5, with 8 bases matching TRBD2. Per germline, CDR1 SGHTA and CDR2 FQGNSA. With V trimmed by 5 bases and J by 3 bases, 8 bases remained unmatched. The CDR3 spans 15 residues. In nucleotides, the CDR3 is TGTGCCAGCAGCAACAGCGGGGGCTGGGAAGAGACCCAGTACTTC. It is translated as CASSNSGGWEETQYF.

This clonotype was seen more than once but under ten times. The chain carries TRBV2 and TRBJ2-3; tentative D call: TRBD1 (6 bases). CDR1 SNHLY and CDR2 FYNNEI come from the germline V gene. V dropped 0 bases and J dropped 4 bases, with 11 bases sitting between them. This CDR3 has 15 amino acids. CDR3 residues: CASSEAGARSDTQYF. The CDR3 DNA reads as TGTGCCAGCAGTGAAGCGGGGGCGCGATCAGATACGCAGTATTTT.

The chain combines TRBV6-2 or TRBV6-3 with TRBJ1-5; D is unclear. Germline values: CDR1 MNHEY, CDR2 SVGEGT. The length of the CDR3 is 15 residues. V gave up 6 bases and J gave up 8 bases, with 20 bases separating them. The DNA for the CDR3 is TGTGCCAGCAGCATAGCGGGCCCTTCGACCAAGCCCCAGCATTTT. Amino acids: CASSIAGPSTKPQHF.

This clonotype appeared a few times. The chain recombines TRBV7-9 with TRBJ2-7; D ambiguous. V lost 11 bases and J lost 2, with 10 bases in between. The CDR3 has 11 amino acids. Germline CDR1 is SEHNR and CDR2 is FQNEAQ (reference sequence). CDR3 amino acids: CAPTAAYEQYF. The CDR3 DNA reads as TGTGCCCCCACGGCCGCCTACGAGCAGTACTTC.

V gene TRBV12-3 or TRBV12-4 combines with J gene TRBJ1-2, with D maybe TRBD1 (6 bases). Trimming cost V 2 bases and J 7 bases, with 20 bases left between them. This CDR3 has 16 residues. For the CDR3, the DNA is TGTGCCAGCAGTTTAATGATGAGATCCCAGGGGTCTGGCTACACCTTC. Translated: CASSLMMRSQGSGYTF.

This clonotype was seen a few times. This rearrangement joins TRBV5-1 to TRBJ2-3; the match to TRBD2 covers 11 bases. This CDR3 is built from 16 residues. The ends lost 1 base at V and 3 bases at J; junction bases unmatched: 4. In germline, CDR1 is SGHRS, CDR2 YFSETQ. Here the CDR3 DNA reads TGCGCCAGCAGCTTGTGGACTAGCGGGTCAACAGATACGCAGTATTTT. It yields the protein CASSLWTSGSTDTQYF.

This clonotype was detected ten times or more. The rearrangement uses TRBV5-1 and TRBJ1-6; D is unresolved. This CDR3 comprises 13 residues. V lost 0 bases to trimming and J lost 8 bases, with 6 bases between them. Germline V gives CDR1 SGHRS, CDR2 YFSETQ. This chain's CDR3 is CASSLVVDSPLHF. In nucleotides, the CDR3 is TGCGCCAGCAGCTTGGTGGTCGATTCACCCCTCCACTTT.

The CDR3 bases are TGCGCCAGCAGCCAGGTCCCGAGGAGCAATCAGCCCCAGCATTTT. As protein: CASSQVPRSNQPQHF. The V and J genes are TRBV4-1 and TRBJ1-5, with D unclear. Germline-derived CDR1 and CDR2 are MGHRA and YSYEKL. The germline V and J ends were trimmed by 3 bases and 1 base, with 10 bases remaining between them. The CDR3 runs to 15 residues.

A few counts support this clonotype. V usage is TRBV28 and J usage is TRBJ1-1; 9 positions agree with TRBD1. V lost 8 bases, J lost 6 bases, and 19 bases stayed unmatched. CDR1 MDHEN and CDR2 SYDVKM come from the germline V gene. The CDR3 is 17 residues long. This chain's CDR3 is CASVPPRPGTGFPEAFF. CDR3 nucleotide sequence: TGTGCCAGCGTCCCCCCACGACCCGGGACAGGGTTCCCTGAAGCTTTCTTT.

A few counts support this clonotype. The chain employs TRBV27 and TRBJ1-4; D gene unclear. Trimming removed 2 bases at V and 8 bases at J, with 12 bases between. CDR3 size: 14 residues. CDR1 is MNHEY and CDR2 is SMNVEV in the germline V gene (reference sequence). CDR3 protein: CASSLTGNWEKLFF. DNA for the CDR3: TGTGCCAGCAGTTTAACCGGGAACTGGGAAAAACTGTTTTTT. The whole variable domain, filled in from reference TRBV27 and TRBJ1-4, reads EAQVTQNPRYLITVTGKKLTVTCSQNMNHEYMSWYRQDPGLGLRQIYYSMNVEVTDKGDVPEGYKVSRKEKRNFPLILESPSPNQTSLYFCASSLTGNWEKLFFGSGTQLSVL.

This clonotype was seen repeatedly, ten times or more. The chain couples TRBV6-6 to TRBJ1-6, with D maybe TRBD1 (6 bases). The germline V gene encodes CDR1 MNHNY and CDR2 SVGAGI (reference sequence). Between the trimmed V and J ends, which lost 4 bases and 7 bases, there was a span of 8 bases. This CDR3 comprises 13 residues. The CDR3 sequence is CASSSGANSPLHF. The CDR3 nucleotides are TGTGCCAGCAGTTCAGGGGCAAATTCACCCCTCCACTTT.

The chain combines TRBV7-8 with TRBJ2-3; D might be TRBD1 (5 bases). Germline V gives CDR1 SGHVS, CDR2 FQNEAQ. V lost 5 bases, J lost 0 bases, and 18 bases lay in between. CDR3 length: 17 amino acids. CDR3 protein: CASSRWGRSLSTDTQYF. The CDR3 DNA sequence: TGTGCCAGCAGCCGCTGGGGCCGGAGCCTTAGCACAGATACGCAGTATTTT.

This clonotype was counted only a few times. The rearrangement links TRBV12-3 or TRBV12-4 to TRBJ1-1; 9 bases agree with TRBD1. V shed 8 bases and J 8 bases; nucleotides not matched to a gene: 6. The CDR3 loop spans 12 amino acids. The CDR3 sequence is CASGTGITEAFF. The CDR3 DNA sequence: TGTGCCAGCGGGACAGGGATTACCGAAGCTTTCTTT.

This chain links TRBV20-1 with TRBJ2-2; 10 bases line up with TRBD2. The CDR3 is 18 residues long. The V and J ends lost 0 bases and 3 bases, in that order; junction bases with no gene match: 10. The germline gives CDR1 DFQATT, CDR2 SNEGSKA (reference sequence). For the CDR3, the DNA is TGCAGTGCTAGAGATCGAGCGGGGGGGCTCTGGGACACCGGGGAGCTGTTTTTT. It yields the protein CSARDRAGGLWDTGELFF.

This clonotype appeared a few times. In DNA form, the CDR3 reads TGTGCCAGCAGCTCCACAGGGGCATGGGACATTCAGTACTTC. It is translated as CASSSTGAWDIQYF. The chain has TRBV7-9 and TRBJ2-4; 7 bases match TRBD1. Germline-derived CDR1 and CDR2 are SEHNR and FQNEAQ (reference sequence). Trimming removed 4 bases from V and 8 bases from J; junction bases left unmatched: 8. There are 14 residues in the CDR3.

This clonotype has at least ten counts. J is TRBJ2-3 and V is TRBV7-8; 11 bases align to TRBD2. The CDR3 covers 16 residues. V dropped 1 base and J dropped 4; count of bases not matched to a gene: 4. Germline-derived CDR1 and CDR2 are SGHVS and FQNEAQ. This CDR3 reads CASSLVGLAGPDTQYF. Written as DNA, the CDR3 is TGTGCCAGCAGCTTAGTAGGACTAGCGGGTCCAGATACGCAGTATTTT.

The rearrangement links TRBV5-1 to TRBJ1-3; 8 positions agree with TRBD1. CDR1 is SGHRS, CDR2 YFSETQ, per germline. There are 17 residues in the CDR3. V dropped 5 bases and J dropped 2; count of bases not matched to a gene: 12. CDR3 nucleotides: TGCGCCAGCAGACCTCAGGGGGCGATCAGCGCTGGAAACACCATATATTTT. Its protein is CASRPQGAISAGNTIYF.

This chain connects TRBV18 to TRBJ1-2; D may be TRBD1 (5 bases). The V gene's germline CDR1 is KGHSH and CDR2 LQKENI. Deletions cut 2 bases from V and 6 bases from J, with 13 bases between. The CDR3 extends over 14 amino acids. The CDR3 loop reads CASSPTQGSNGYTF. The CDR3 DNA is TGTGCCAGCTCACCAACCCAGGGATCCAATGGCTACACCTTC.

The genes are TRBV7-2 and TRBJ1-1; D ambiguous. The ends were cut back, 3 bases at V and 0 bases at J, with 11 bases in the middle. Looked up from germline, CDR1 is SGHTA and CDR2 is FQGNSA. This CDR3 is built from 15 residues. The CDR3 region has the DNA TGTGCCAGCAGCTTCACTGGTCGGCTGAACACTGAAGCTTTCTTT. Its protein is CASSFTGRLNTEAFF.

This clonotype was picked up a small number of times. The V gene is TRBV3-1, the J gene TRBJ1-1; tentatively, D is TRBD1 (5 bases). In germline, CDR1 is LGHDT, CDR2 YNNKEL (reference sequence). The CDR3 has 14 amino acids. Trimming pared 4 bases from V and 2 bases from J, leaving 11 bases between. CDR3 bases: TGTGCCAGCAGCCGATGGACAAGAAACACTGAAGCTTTCTTT. It translates to CASSRWTRNTEAFF.

In this sample, this clonotype turned up a few times. The rearrangement uses TRBV2 and TRBJ2-7; TRBD1 is a possible D gene (6 bases). Trimming pared 7 bases from V and 2 bases from J, leaving 12 bases between. The CDR3 consists of 13 residues. Germline V gives CDR1 SNHLY, CDR2 FYNNEI. The CDR3 is CASKPDRTYEQYV. DNA for the CDR3: TGTGCCAGCAAGCCGGACAGAACCTACGAGCAGTACGTC.